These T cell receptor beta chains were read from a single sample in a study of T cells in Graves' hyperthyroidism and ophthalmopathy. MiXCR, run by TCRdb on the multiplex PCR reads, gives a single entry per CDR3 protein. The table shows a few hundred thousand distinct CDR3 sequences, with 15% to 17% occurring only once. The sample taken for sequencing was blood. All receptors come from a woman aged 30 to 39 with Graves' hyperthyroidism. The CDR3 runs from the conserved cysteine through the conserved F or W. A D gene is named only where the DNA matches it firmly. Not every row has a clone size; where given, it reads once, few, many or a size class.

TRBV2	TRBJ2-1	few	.	TGTGCCAGCACTTCGAGAGGTAACTCCTACAGTGAGCAGTTCTTC	CASTSRGNSYSEQFF
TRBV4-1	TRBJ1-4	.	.	TGCGCCAGCAGCCAAGACCTTTATCAGGGGAAGGATTCTAATGAAAAACTGTTTTTT	CASSQDLYQGKDSNEKLFF
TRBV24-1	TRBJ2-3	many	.	TGTGCCACCAGTGATTACGCAGATACGCAGTATTTT	CATSDYADTQYF
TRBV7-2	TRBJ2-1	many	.	TGTGCCAGCAGCCTGCCTGGAAGGCTCTACAATGAGCAGTTCTTC	CASSLPGRLYNEQFF
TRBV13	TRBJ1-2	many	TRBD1	TGTGCCAGCAGCTTCTCCTCTAGGACAGGGCCTTTGGGTAACTATGGCTACACCTTC	CASSFSSRTGPLGNYGYTF
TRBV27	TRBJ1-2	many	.	TGTGCCAGCAGTTTATCATCGGGCAGGGTCGGCTATGGCTACACCTTC	CASSLSSGRVGYGYTF
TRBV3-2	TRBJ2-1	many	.	TGTGCCAGCAGCCCCCAGGGGGGGGCCTGCAATGAGCAGTTCTTC	CASSPQGGACNEQFF
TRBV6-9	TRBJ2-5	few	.	TGTGCCAGCAGTTACGCGCCAGGTGGGGAGACCCAGTACTTC	CASSYAPGGETQYF
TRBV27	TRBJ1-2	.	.	TGTGCCATCGGAAATCGTGACTATGGCTACACCTTC	CAIGNRDYGYTF
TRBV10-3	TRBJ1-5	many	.	TGTGCCATCAGTGAGTCCGGGACGGAGGGACAGCCCCAGCATTTT	CAISESGTEGQPQHF
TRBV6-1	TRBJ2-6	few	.	TGTGCCAGCAGACGACAGTCCTCTGGGGCCAACGTCCTGACTTTC	CASRRQSSGANVLTF
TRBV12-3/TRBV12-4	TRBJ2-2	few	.	TGTGCCAGCACCTTCCCGGGAATCACCGGGGAGCTGTTTTTT	CASTFPGITGELFF
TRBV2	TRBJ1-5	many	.	TGTGCCAGCAGTGGCTGGAGGACAGGCAATCAGCCCCAGCATTTT	CASSGWRTGNQPQHF
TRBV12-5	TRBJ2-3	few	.	TGTGCTAGTGGTTTGGTACGTCGGGATACGCAGTATTTT	CASGLVRRDTQYF
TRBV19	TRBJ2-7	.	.	TGTGCCAGTAGGGAACCGGGACGGAGCTACGAGCAGTACTTC	CASREPGRSYEQYF
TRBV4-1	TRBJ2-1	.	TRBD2	TGCGCCAGCAGCCAAGATCTACCTAGCGGGGCCTACAATGAGCAGTTCTTC	CASSQDLPSGAYNEQFF
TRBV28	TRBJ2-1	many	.	TGTGCCAGCAGCCCTTATGCGGGGTTTTACAATGAGCAGTTCTTC	CASSPYAGFYNEQFF